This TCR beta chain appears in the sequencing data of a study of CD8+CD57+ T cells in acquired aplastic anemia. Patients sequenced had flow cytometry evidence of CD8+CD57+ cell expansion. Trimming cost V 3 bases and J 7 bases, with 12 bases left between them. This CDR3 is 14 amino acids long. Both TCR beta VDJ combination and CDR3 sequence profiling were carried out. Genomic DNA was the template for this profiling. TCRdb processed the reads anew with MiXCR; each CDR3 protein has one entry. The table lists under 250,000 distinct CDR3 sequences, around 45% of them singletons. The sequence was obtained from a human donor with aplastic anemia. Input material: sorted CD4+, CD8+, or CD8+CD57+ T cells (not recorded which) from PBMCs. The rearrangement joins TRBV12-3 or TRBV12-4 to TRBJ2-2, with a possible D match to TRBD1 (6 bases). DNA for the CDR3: TGTGCCAGCAGTTTGGGGGCGCTTAGCGGGGAGCTGTTTTTT. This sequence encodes CASSLGALSGELFF.